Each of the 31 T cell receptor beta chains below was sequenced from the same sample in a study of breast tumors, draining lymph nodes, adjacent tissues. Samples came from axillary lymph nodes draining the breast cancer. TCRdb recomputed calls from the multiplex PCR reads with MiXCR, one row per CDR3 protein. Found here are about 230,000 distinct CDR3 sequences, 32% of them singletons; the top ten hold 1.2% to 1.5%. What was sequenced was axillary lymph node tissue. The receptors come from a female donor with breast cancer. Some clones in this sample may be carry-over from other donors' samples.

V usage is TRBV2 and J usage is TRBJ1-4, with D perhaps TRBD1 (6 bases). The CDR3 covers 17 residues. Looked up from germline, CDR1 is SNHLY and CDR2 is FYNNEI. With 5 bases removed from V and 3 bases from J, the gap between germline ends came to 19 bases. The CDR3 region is CASSSSGTPGANEKLFF. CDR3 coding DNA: TGTGCCAGCAGTTCATCCGGGACACCCGGGGCTAATGAAAAACTGTTTTTT.

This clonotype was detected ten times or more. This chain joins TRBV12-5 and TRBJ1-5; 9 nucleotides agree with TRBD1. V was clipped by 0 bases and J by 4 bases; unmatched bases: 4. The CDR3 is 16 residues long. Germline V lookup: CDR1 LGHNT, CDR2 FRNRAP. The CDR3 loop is CASGLVRGQGNQPQHF. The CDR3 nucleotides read TGTGCTAGTGGTTTGGTAAGGGGACAGGGAAATCAGCCCCAGCATTTT.

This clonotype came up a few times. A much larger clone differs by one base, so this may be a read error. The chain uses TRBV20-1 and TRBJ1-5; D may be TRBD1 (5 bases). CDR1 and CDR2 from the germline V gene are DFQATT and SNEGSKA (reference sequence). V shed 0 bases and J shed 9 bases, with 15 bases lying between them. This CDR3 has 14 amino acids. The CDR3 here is CSARERGRGPPQHF. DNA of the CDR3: TGCAGTGCTAGAGAAAGGGGTCGGGGCCCGCCCCAGCATTTT.

Written as DNA, the CDR3 is TGTGCCAGCAGTTGCCCTTCAACCGGGACTAGCGGGAGATATGGGGTCACAGATACGCAGTATTTT. This gives the protein CASSCPSTGTSGRYGVTDTQYF. This rearrangement joins TRBV12-3 or TRBV12-4 to TRBJ2-3; 14 positions match TRBD2. The CDR3 loop spans 22 amino acids. Trimming at V came to 4 bases and at J to 2 bases, leaving 20 bases not matched to a gene.

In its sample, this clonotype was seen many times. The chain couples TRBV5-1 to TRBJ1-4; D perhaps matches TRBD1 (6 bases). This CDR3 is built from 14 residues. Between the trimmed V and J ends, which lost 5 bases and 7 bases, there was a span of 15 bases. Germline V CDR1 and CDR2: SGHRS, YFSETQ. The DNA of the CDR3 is TGCGCCAGCAGATACGGGACATTTGGTGAAAAACTGTTTTTT. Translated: CASRYGTFGEKLFF.

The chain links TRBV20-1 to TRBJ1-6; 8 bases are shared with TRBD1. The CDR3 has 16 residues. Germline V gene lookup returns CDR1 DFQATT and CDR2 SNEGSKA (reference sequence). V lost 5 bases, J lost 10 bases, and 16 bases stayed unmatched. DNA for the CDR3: TGCAGTGCTCCCCGGGACAGACAGGGGATAAGGTCACCCCTCCACTTT. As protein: CSAPRDRQGIRSPLHF.

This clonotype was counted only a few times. The CDR3 DNA sequence: TGTGCCAGCAGTTTTAGCGGGTATACCTACGAGCAGTACTTC. Its protein is CASSFSGYTYEQYF. The chain employs TRBV27 and TRBJ2-7, with 7 positions matching TRBD2. V shed 3 bases and J 2 bases; nucleotides not matched to a gene: 4. The CDR3 totals 14 residues. Germline V gene data show CDR1 as MNHEY and CDR2 as SMNVEV (reference sequence).

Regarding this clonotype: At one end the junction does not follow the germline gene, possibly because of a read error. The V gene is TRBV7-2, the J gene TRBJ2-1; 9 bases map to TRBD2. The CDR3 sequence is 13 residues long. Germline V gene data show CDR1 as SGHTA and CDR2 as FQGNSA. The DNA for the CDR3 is TGTGCCAGCGGCTACGGACTAGCGAAAGAGCAGTCCTTC. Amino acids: CASGYGLAKEQSF.

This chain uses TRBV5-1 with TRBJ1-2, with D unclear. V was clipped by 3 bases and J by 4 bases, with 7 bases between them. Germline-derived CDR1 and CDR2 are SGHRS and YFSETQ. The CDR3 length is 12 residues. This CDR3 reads CASSSGTYGYTF. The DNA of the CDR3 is TGCGCCAGCAGCTCGGGTACCTATGGCTACACCTTC.

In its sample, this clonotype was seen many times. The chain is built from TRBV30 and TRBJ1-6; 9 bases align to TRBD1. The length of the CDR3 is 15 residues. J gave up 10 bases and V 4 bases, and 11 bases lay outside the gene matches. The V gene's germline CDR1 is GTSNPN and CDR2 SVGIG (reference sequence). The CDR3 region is CAWTGQGLVSSPLHF. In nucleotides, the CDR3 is TGTGCCTGGACCGGACAGGGGTTAGTTTCATCACCCCTCCACTTT. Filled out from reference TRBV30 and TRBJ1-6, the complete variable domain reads SQTIHQWPATLVQPVGSPLSLECTVEGTSNPNLYWYRQAAGRGLQLLFYSVGIGQISSEVPQNLSASRPQDRQFILSSKKLLLSDSGFYLCAWTGQGLVSSPLHFGNGTRLTVT.

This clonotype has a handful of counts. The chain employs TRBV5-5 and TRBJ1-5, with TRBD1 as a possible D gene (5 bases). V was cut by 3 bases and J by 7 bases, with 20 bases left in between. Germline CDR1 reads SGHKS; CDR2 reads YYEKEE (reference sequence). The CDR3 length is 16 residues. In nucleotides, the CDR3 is TGTGCCAGCAGCTCCCTGACTGCCAGGGATCACCAGCCCCAGCATTTT. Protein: CASSSLTARDHQPQHF.

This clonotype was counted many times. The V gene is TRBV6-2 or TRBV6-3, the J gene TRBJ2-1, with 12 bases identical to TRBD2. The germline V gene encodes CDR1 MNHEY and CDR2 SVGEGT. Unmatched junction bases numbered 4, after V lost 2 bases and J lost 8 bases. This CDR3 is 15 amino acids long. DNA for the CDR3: TGTGCCAGCAGTTACGGACTAGCGGGAAGGGATGAGCAGTTCTTC. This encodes CASSYGLAGRDEQFF.

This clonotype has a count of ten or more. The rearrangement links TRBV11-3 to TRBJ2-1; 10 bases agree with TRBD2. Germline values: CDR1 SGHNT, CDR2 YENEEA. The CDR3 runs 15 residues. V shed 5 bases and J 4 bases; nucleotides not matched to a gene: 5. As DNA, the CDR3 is TGTGCCAGCAGCCCGGGGACTAGCGAGTACAATGAGCAGTTCTTC. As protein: CASSPGTSEYNEQFF.

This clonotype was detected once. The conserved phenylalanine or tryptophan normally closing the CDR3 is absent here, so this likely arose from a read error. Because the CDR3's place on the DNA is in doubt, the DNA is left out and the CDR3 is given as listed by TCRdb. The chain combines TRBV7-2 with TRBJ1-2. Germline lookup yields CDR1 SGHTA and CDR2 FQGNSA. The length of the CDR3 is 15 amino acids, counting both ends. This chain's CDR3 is CASSLSGTLKRDYPL.

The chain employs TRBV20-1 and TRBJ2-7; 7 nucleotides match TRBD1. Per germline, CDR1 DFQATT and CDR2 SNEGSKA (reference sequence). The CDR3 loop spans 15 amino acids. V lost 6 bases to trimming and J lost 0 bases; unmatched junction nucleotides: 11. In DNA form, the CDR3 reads TGCAGTGCAAATGGACGGTACAGGGGCTCCTACGAGCAGTACTTC. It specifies CSANGRYRGSYEQYF.

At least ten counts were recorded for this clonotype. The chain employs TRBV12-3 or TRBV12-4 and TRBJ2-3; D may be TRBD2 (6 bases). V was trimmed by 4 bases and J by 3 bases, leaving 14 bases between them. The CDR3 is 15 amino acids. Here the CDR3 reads CASSSRRGRTDTQYF. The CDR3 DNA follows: TGTGCCAGCAGTTCAAGGAGGGGTAGGACAGATACGCAGTATTTT.

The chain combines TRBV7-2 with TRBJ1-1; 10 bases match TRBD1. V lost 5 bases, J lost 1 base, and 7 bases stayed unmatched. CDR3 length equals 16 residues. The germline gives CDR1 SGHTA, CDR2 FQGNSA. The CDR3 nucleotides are TGTGCCAGCAGCCACCCCCGGACAGGGGGGAACACTGAAGCTTTCTTT. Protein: CASSHPRTGGNTEAFF.

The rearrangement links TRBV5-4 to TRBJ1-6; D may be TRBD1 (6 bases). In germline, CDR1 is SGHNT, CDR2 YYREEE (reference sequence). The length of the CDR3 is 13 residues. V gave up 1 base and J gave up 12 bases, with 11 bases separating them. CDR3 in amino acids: CASSLWGAQPLHF. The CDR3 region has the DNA TGTGCCAGCAGCTTGTGGGGGGCGCAACCCCTCCACTTT.

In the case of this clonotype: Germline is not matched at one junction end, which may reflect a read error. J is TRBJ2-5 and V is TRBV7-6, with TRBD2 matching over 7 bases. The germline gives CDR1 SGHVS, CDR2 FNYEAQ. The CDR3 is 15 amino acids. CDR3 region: CASSFGGSGDETQHF. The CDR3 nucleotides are TGTGCCAGCAGCTTCGGCGGGAGTGGGGACGAGACCCAGCACTTC. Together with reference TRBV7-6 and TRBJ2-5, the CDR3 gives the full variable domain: GAGVSQSPRYKVTKRGQDVALRCDPISGHVSLYWYRQALGQGPEFLTYFNYEAQQDKSGLPNDRFSAERPEGSISTLTIQRTEQRDSAMYRCASSFGGSGDETQHFGPGTRLLVL.

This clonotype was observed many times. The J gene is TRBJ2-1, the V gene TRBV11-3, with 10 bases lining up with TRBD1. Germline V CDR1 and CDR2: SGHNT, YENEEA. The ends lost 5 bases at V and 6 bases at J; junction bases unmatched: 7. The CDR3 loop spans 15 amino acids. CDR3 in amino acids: CASSIRDRGGNEQFF. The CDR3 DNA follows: TGTGCCAGCAGCATCCGGGACAGGGGAGGCAATGAGCAGTTCTTC.

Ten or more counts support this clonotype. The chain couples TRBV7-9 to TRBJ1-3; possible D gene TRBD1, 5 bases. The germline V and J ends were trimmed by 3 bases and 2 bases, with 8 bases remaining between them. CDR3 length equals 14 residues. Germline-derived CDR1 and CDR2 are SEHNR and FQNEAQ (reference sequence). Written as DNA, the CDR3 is TGTGCCAGCAGCTTCGGGACGGCTGGAAACACCATATATTTT. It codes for CASSFGTAGNTIYF.

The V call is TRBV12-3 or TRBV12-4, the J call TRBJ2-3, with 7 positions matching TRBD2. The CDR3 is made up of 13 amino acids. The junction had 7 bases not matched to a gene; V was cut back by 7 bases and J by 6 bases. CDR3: CASTTGEGDTQYF. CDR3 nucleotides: TGTGCCAGCACCACCGGGGAGGGGGATACGCAGTATTTT.

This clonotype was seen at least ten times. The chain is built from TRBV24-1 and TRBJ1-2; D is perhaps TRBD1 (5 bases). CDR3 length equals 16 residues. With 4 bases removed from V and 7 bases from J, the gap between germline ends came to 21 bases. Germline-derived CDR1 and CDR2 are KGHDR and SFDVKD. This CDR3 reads CATSEEKAGSRGGYTF. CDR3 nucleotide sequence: TGTGCCACCAGTGAAGAAAAGGCAGGATCGAGGGGTGGCTACACCTTC.

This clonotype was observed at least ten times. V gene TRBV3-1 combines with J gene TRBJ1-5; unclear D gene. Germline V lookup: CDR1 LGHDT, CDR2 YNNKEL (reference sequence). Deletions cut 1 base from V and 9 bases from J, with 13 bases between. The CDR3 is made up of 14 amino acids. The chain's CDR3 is CASSQGSVSGPQHF. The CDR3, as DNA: TGTGCCAGCAGCCAAGGGTCAGTCAGTGGGCCCCAGCATTTT. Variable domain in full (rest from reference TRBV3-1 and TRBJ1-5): DTAVSQTPKYLVTQMGNDKSIKCEQNLGHDTMYWYKQDSKKFLKIMFSYNNKELIINETVPNRFSPKSPDKAHLNLHINSLELGDSAVYFCASSQGSVSGPQHFGDGTRLSIL.

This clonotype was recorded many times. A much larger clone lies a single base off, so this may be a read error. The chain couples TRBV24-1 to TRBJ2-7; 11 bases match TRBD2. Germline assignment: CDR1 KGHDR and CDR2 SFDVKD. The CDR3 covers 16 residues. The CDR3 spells CTTSTPGTSGTYEQYF. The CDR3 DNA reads TGTACCACCAGTACCCCCGGGACTAGCGGAACCTACGAGCAGTACTTC.

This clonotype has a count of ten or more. Here the CDR3 reads CASTPSGTGRGGYTF. The CDR3 DNA is TGTGCCAGCACCCCCTCCGGGACAGGGAGGGGTGGCTACACCTTC. The genes are TRBV27 and TRBJ1-2, with 9 bases aligning to TRBD1. The junction had 13 bases not matched to a gene; V was cut back by 7 bases and J by 7 bases. Germline V gene sequence: CDR1 MNHEY, CDR2 SMNVEV (reference sequence). The CDR3 totals 15 residues.

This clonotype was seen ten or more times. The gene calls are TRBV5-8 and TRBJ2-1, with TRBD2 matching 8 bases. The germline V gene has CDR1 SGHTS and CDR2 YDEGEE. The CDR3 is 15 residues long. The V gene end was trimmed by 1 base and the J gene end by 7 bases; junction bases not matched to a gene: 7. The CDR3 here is CASSLRGLVVNEQFF. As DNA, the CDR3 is TGTGCCAGCAGCTTGCGGGGACTAGTTGTAAATGAGCAGTTCTTC.

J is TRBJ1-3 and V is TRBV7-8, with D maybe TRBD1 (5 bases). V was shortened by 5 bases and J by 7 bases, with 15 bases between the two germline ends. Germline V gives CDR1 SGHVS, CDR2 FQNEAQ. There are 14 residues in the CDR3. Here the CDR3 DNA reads TGTGCCAGCAGCCCGATTGGGGGGGTGAACACCATATATTTT. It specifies CASSPIGGVNTIYF.

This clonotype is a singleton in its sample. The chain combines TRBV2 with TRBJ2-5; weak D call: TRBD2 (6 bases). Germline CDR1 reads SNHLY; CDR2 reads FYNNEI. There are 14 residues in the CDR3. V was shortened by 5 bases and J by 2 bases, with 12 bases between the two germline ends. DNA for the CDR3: TGTGCCAGCAGTCGACCAGGAGGGCAAGAGACCCAGTACTTC. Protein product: CASSRPGGQETQYF.

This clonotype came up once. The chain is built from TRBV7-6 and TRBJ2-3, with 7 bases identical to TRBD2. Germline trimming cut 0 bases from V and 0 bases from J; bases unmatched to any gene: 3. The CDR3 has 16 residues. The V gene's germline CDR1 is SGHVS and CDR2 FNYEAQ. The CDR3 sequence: CASSLAPGGSTDTQYF. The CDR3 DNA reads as TGTGCCAGCAGCTTAGCGCCGGGGGGTAGCACAGATACGCAGTATTTT. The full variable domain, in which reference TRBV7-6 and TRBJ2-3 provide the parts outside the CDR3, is GAGVSQSPRYKVTKRGQDVALRCDPISGHVSLYWYRQALGQGPEFLTYFNYEAQQDKSGLPNDRFSAERPEGSISTLTIQRTEQRDSAMYRCASSLAPGGSTDTQYFGPGTRLTVL.

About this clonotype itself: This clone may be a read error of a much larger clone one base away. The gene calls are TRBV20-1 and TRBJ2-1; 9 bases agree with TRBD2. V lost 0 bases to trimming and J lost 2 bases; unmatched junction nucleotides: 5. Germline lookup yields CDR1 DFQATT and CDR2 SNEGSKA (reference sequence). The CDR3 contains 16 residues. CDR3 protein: CSAREWRLAAYNEQFF. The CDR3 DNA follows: TGCAGTGCTAGAGAGTGGCGACTAGCGGCCTACAATGAGCAGTTCTTC.